The 12 T cell receptor beta chains below all came from one sample that was sequenced in a study of T cells in Graves' hyperthyroidism and ophthalmopathy. From RNA transcripts, TCR beta CDR3 regions were amplified. Initially, a first-round RT-PCR of the TCR CDR3 employed the HTBI primer set. TCRdb reprocessed the multiplex PCR reads via MiXCR and lists one record per CDR3 protein. Of 730,000 or so distinct CDR3 sequences listed, approximately 18% are singletons. Sequencing was done on a sample of blood. The receptors shown here come from a woman aged 45-65 years with Graves' hyperthyroidism that later progressed to Graves' ophthalmopathy.

The chain employs TRBV2 and TRBJ2-1, with 12 bases fitting TRBD2. V shed 7 bases and J 6 bases; nucleotides not matched to a gene: 7. The length of the CDR3 is 15 residues. Germline V gene sequence: CDR1 SNHLY, CDR2 FYNNEI. The CDR3 here is CASNRLAGDINEQFF. CDR3 sequence (DNA): TGTGCCAGCAACAGACTAGCGGGGGACATCAATGAGCAGTTCTTC.

This clonotype was observed at least ten times. The chain links TRBV30 to TRBJ1-1, with 8 bases that match TRBD1. From germline, CDR1 is GTSNPN and CDR2 SVGIG (reference sequence). V shed 2 bases, J shed 0 bases, and the junction held 2 bases outside the gene matches. There are 14 residues in the CDR3. This chain's CDR3 is CAWSWDRLNTEAFF. CDR3 in DNA: TGTGCCTGGAGTTGGGACAGGCTGAACACTGAAGCTTTCTTT.

As concerns this clonotype: A much larger clone lies one base from this, so it may be a read error. The genes are TRBV7-3 and TRBJ2-1; perhaps TRBD2 as D (6 bases). The CDR3 length is 15 residues. V lost 0 bases and J 10 bases, leaving 16 bases between the germline ends. Germline CDR1 is SGHTA and CDR2 is FQGTGA. This chain's CDR3 is CASSLTRGTTTEQFF. The CDR3 DNA is TGTGCCAGCAGCTTAACTCGCGGGACCACCACGGAGCAGTTCTTC. Variable domain in full (rest from reference TRBV7-3 and TRBJ2-1): GAGVSQTPSNKVTEKGKYVELRCDPISGHTALYWYRQSLGQGPEFLIYFQGTGAADDSGLPNDRFFAVRPEGSVSTLKIQRTERGDSAVYLCASSLTRGTTTEQFFGPGTRLTVL.

Comment on this clonotype: The junction does not match germline at one end; this may be a read error. J is TRBJ1-5 and V is TRBV11-2; D is possibly TRBD1 (5 bases). Germline CDR1 reads SGHAT; CDR2 reads FQNNGV. The CDR3 loop spans 17 amino acids. DNA for the CDR3: TGTGCCAGCAGCTTAGCGGGGGTCAGAAGTGGCCTTCAGTCCCAGCATTTT. This encodes CASSLAGVRSGLQSQHF.

This clonotype was detected only a few times. The chain is built from TRBV6-1 and TRBJ2-5; tentatively, D is TRBD2 (6 bases). The CDR3 covers 12 residues. The germline V and J ends were trimmed by 10 bases and 4 bases, with 13 bases remaining between them. Germline V gene sequence: CDR1 MNHNS, CDR2 SASEGT. The CDR3 bases are TGTGCCACCGGGAGAGGGCCAGAGACCCAGTACTTC. Its translation is CATGRGPETQYF.

Many counts were recorded for this clonotype. The chain employs TRBV6-1 and TRBJ2-7, with a possible D match to TRBD2 (6 bases). V lost 5 bases to trimming and J lost 0 bases, with 14 bases between them. This CDR3 has 15 residues. Germline values: CDR1 MNHNS, CDR2 SASEGT. The CDR3 DNA follows: TGTGCCAGCAGTTCCCCGGGACTTCACTCCTACGAGCAGTACTTC. It translates to CASSSPGLHSYEQYF.

This clonotype was seen ten or more times. The J gene is TRBJ2-3, the V gene TRBV3-1; the match to TRBD2 covers 7 bases. The CDR3 is made up of 19 amino acids. V lost 0 bases and J lost 2; bases outside the gene matches: 14. CDR1 and CDR2 from the germline V gene are LGHDT and YNNKEL (reference sequence). In DNA, the CDR3 is TGTGCCAGCAGCCAAGATAAACGGAGACTAGCAGGGTCCACAGATACGCAGTATTTT. It translates to CASSQDKRRLAGSTDTQYF.

V is TRBV20-1 and J is TRBJ1-6; 11 nucleotides match TRBD1. CDR1 is DFQATT, CDR2 SNEGSKA, per germline (reference sequence). The V segment lost 5 bases and the J segment 9 bases; nucleotides outside the gene matches: 6. The CDR3 spans 14 residues. The CDR3 here is CSAGQGASTSPLHF. The CDR3 region has the DNA TGCAGTGCTGGACAGGGGGCGTCGACTTCACCCCTCCACTTT.

This clonotype was seen a handful of times. V usage is TRBV5-4 and J usage is TRBJ1-2, with D unclear. Germline lookup yields CDR1 SGHNT and CDR2 YYREEE (reference sequence). V lost 0 bases and J 8 bases, leaving 11 bases between the germline ends. The CDR3 is 13 amino acids. The CDR3 DNA is TGTGCCAGCAGCTTGGAACCTTCTTGGGGCTACACCTTC. Translated: CASSLEPSWGYTF. Complete variable domain (other parts from reference TRBV5-4 and TRBJ1-2): ETGVTQSPTHLIKTRGQQVTLRCSSQSGHNTVSWYQQALGQGPQFIFQYYREEENGRGNFPPRFSGLQFPNYSSELNVNALELDDSALYLCASSLEPSWGYTFGSGTRLTVV.

There are many counts of this clonotype. The rearrangement uses TRBV5-1 and TRBJ1-2, with TRBD1 identical over 7 bases. J was trimmed by 4 bases and V by 0 bases; bases with no gene match: 6. The CDR3 runs to 15 residues. Germline V gene sequence: CDR1 SGHRS, CDR2 YFSETQ. The CDR3 protein is CASSLEGTEFYGYTF. CDR3 bases: TGCGCCAGCAGCTTGGAAGGGACAGAATTCTATGGCTACACCTTC.

This clonotype was recorded a few times. The chain recombines TRBV19 with TRBJ1-6; no firm D call. Germline CDR1 and CDR2: LNHDA and SQIVND (reference sequence). This CDR3 comprises 16 residues. Trimming shortened V by 3 bases and J by 7 bases, and 16 bases separated the two germline ends. This chain's CDR3 is CASSIGWSLENSPLHF. The CDR3 DNA is TGTGCCAGTAGTATTGGTTGGAGTCTTGAGAATTCACCCCTCCACTTT. Full variable domain (missing parts from reference TRBV19 and TRBJ1-6): DGGITQSPKYLFRKEGQNVTLSCEQNLNHDAMYWYRQDPGQGLRLIYYSQIVNDFQKGDIAEGYSVSREKKESFPLTVTSAQKNPTAFYLCASSIGWSLENSPLHFGNGTRLTVT.

The V gene is TRBV11-2, the J gene TRBJ2-1, with 11 bases fitting TRBD1. Trimming took 5 bases from V and 3 from J; bases not matched to a gene: 6. Per germline, CDR1 SGHAT and CDR2 FQNNGV. This CDR3 comprises 16 residues. This CDR3 reads CASSRSGTGGYNEQFF. CDR3 nucleotides: TGTGCCAGCAGCCGGTCCGGGACAGGGGGCTACAATGAGCAGTTCTTC.